This T cell receptor beta chain came from a study of blood T cells in healthy people across ages. Whole-study results and caveats: Naive and antigen-experienced cells could not be conclusively compared, given unsorted PBMCs. Per million T cells, the diversity of TCR beta decreased roughly linearly as age advanced. Shifts in expanded clonotypes may have been confounded by donor CMV status, which was unknown.

V was cut by 2 bases and J by 7 bases, with 6 bases left in between. CDR3 length: 12 residues. With regard to this clonotype: Its target is unknown.

For the second PCR, which ran for about 7 to 11 cycles, a sample-barcoded 5' primer and a J-beta primer mix were used. From the 5' RACE reads, TCRdb called clonotypes with MiXCR, one entry per CDR3 protein. The data contain some 1,500,000 distinct CDR3 sequences, approximately 39% of them singletons. Source material: blood. The receptor was derived from a young woman in good health. The gene calls are TRBV12-3 or TRBV12-4 and TRBJ1-5; D unresolved. CDR3 coding DNA: TGTGCCAGCAGTTTAAGTCTGCAGCCCCAGCATTTT. This sequence encodes CASSLSLQPQHF.